The 8 T cell receptor beta chains given below trace back to one sample, sequenced in a study of T cells in Graves' hyperthyroidism and ophthalmopathy. What was amplified from RNA transcripts were TCR beta CDR3 regions. The HTBI set primed first-round TCR CDR3 RT-PCR. TCRdb reprocessed the multiplex PCR reads via MiXCR and lists one record per CDR3 protein. The top ten hold around 17% of the sample, which has about 500,000 distinct CDR3 sequences, around an eighth seen once. The sequencing input was blood. Receptor source: a woman between 18 and 29 years old with Graves' hyperthyroidism.

This clonotype was counted only a few times. The chain combines TRBV18 with TRBJ2-5; D not resolved. V was shortened by 2 bases and J by 1 base, with 8 bases between the two germline ends. Germline CDR1 is KGHSH and CDR2 is LQKENI. This CDR3 comprises 14 residues. For the CDR3, the DNA is TGTGCCAGCTCACCAAGGGCGGCCCAAGAGACCCAGTACTTC. This gives the protein CASSPRAAQETQYF.

This rearrangement joins TRBV7-9 to TRBJ2-2, with a possible D match to TRBD2 (6 bases). Per germline, CDR1 SEHNR and CDR2 FQNEAQ (reference sequence). This CDR3 region has 15 residues. The ends were cut back, 5 bases at V and 4 bases at J, with 14 bases in the middle. The CDR3 bases are TGTGCCAGCAGCCCCCCAGCGGGCATCACCGGGGAGCTGTTTTTT. Protein: CASSPPAGITGELFF. Supplemented by reference TRBV7-9 and TRBJ2-2, the full variable domain reads DTGVSQNPRHKITKRGQNVTFRCDPISEHNRLYWYRQTLGQGPEFLTYFQNEAQLEKSRLLSDRFSAERPKGSFSTLEIQRTEQGDSAMYLCASSPPAGITGELFFGEGSRLTVL.

The chain links TRBV6-4 to TRBJ2-7; TRBD1 is a possible D gene (5 bases). CDR1 is MRHNA and CDR2 is SNTAGT in the germline V gene. There are 14 residues in the CDR3. The V and J ends lost 2 bases and 6 bases respectively, with 14 bases between them. For the CDR3, the DNA is TGTGCCAGCAGTGACGGCGAGGACACCTCCGAGCAGTACGTC. It yields the protein CASSDGEDTSEQYV.

This clonotype appeared many times. The chain joins TRBV12-3 or TRBV12-4 to TRBJ1-1, with TRBD1 matching over 9 bases. The ends lost 4 bases at V and 4 bases at J; junction bases unmatched: 7. This CDR3 has 15 amino acids. The CDR3 loop reads CASSSRTGVGTEAFF. Here the CDR3 DNA reads TGTGCCAGCAGTTCGCGGACAGGGGTGGGCACTGAAGCTTTCTTT.

This clonotype occurred many times. V gene TRBV7-2 combines with J gene TRBJ1-1; no clear D gene. Germline CDR1 SGHTA, CDR2 FQGNSA. CDR3 length equals 14 residues. Trimming took 1 base from V and 3 from J, leaving 9 bases between them. In nucleotides, the CDR3 is TGTGCCAGCAGCTTAGTGGCCGACGACACTGAAGCTTTCTTT. Amino acid sequence: CASSLVADDTEAFF.

Ten or more counts support this clonotype. The rearrangement links TRBV6-1 to TRBJ2-2, with a weak D call TRBD2 (5 bases). The CDR3 runs 16 residues. V was shortened by 4 bases and J by 5 bases, with 17 bases between the two germline ends. Germline lookup yields CDR1 MNHNS and CDR2 SASEGT. The CDR3 nucleotides are TGTGCCAGCAGTGGCGCGGGCATAGCCGTAACCGGGGAGCTGTTTTTT. Amino acids: CASSGAGIAVTGELFF.

The table lists this clonotype with many counts. The CDR3 loop reads CAISDEGLGPLRFF. CDR3 DNA sequence: TGTGCCATCAGTGACGAGGGACTAGGCCCTCTGAGGTTCTTC. J is TRBJ2-1 and V is TRBV10-3; 8 nucleotides line up with TRBD2. The germline V gene has CDR1 ENHRY and CDR2 SYGVKD. V trimming: 3 bases; J trimming: 15 bases; junction bases outside the gene matches: 13. The CDR3 has 14 residues.

Many counts were recorded for this clonotype. DNA of the CDR3: TGTGCCATCAGTGAGAACGACAGGGCCACTGGAAACACCATATATTTT. As protein: CAISENDRATGNTIYF. This sequence joins TRBV10-3 and TRBJ1-3; 7 bases match TRBD1. CDR3 length: 16 amino acids. After removal of 2 bases from V and 2 bases from J, the junction contained 6 bases not matched to a gene. Germline CDR1 ENHRY, CDR2 SYGVKD.